A selection of T cell receptor beta chains follows, all from one sample in a study of control samples from healthy donors and cancer patients. Profiled with immunoSEQ multiplex PCR; TCRdb holds only in-frame clones, not every one. The sample shows 110,000 to 150,000 clones, around nine tenths of them seen only once. Sequenced input: blood. The receptors stem from a woman aged 25 to 45 in good health. Each CDR3 is given with its conserved first and last residue. A D gene is named only where the DNA matches it firmly.

CDR3 protein,J gene,V gene,D gene
CASSSKTSSNEQFF,TRBJ2-1,TRBV5-1,-
CAISKLGEQYF,TRBJ2-7,TRBV10-3,-
CASSLEEGARSPLHF,TRBJ1-6,TRBV5-5,TRBD1
CASSEEQGRWEQYF,TRBJ2-7,TRBV2,-
CASSPGTSGIYEQFF,TRBJ2-1,TRBV7-2,TRBD2
CASSPPIRDGYTF,TRBJ1-2,TRBV18,-
CASSQYLADTGELFF,TRBJ2-2,TRBV14,TRBD2
CASSSRKGNSPLHF,TRBJ1-6,TRBV18,-
CASSLRTSNTEAFF,TRBJ1-1,TRBV5-1,-
CASSLDSTGGIETQYF,TRBJ2-5,TRBV25-1,TRBD1
CAISDWGSSYEQYF,TRBJ2-7,TRBV10-3,-
CSVGRTGGNQETQYF,TRBJ2-5,TRBV29-1,TRBD1
CASTPGQETQYF,TRBJ2-5,TRBV12-3/TRBV12-4,-
CASSSGLFNEQFF,TRBJ2-1,TRBV7-2,-
CASSAGLAGGYNEQFF,TRBJ2-1,TRBV7-2,TRBD2
CASSGTSYEQYF,TRBJ2-7,TRBV5-1,-